The 26 T cell receptor beta chains given below trace back to one sample, sequenced in a study of tumor and adjacent non-tumor tissue in lung cancer. The library came from three nested PCR rounds adapted from ARM-PCR protocols. TCRdb processed the multiplex PCR reads anew with MiXCR; each CDR3 protein has one entry. The sample includes some 70,000 distinct CDR3 sequences, approximately 68% seen only once; the top ten take about a quarter. The template was RNA from unsorted bulk tissue. Distant lung tissue was collected more than 3 cm away from the tumor edge. Sequencing used distant non-tumor lung tissue. Every receptor here comes from a woman aged 45 to 65 with non-small cell lung cancer.

About this clonotype: This is likely a read error, given that the CDR3 carries no conserved phenylalanine or tryptophan at its end. The chain is built from TRBV11-2 and TRBJ2-7, with D maybe TRBD1 (6 bases). The germline V gene encodes CDR1 SGHAT and CDR2 FQNNGV. The CDR3 has 15 amino acids. The CDR3, as DNA: TGTGCCAGCAGCTTAGGTGGACAGAGCTCCTACGATCAGTACTTA. Amino acids: CASSLGGQSSYDQYL.

Ten or more counts support this clonotype. The V gene is TRBV6-1, the J gene TRBJ2-7, with 11 bases fitting TRBD2. Germline CDR1 reads MNHNS; CDR2 reads SASEGT. The ends lost 6 bases at V and 5 bases at J; junction bases unmatched: 9. This CDR3 is built from 15 residues. The CDR3 spells CASSPTSGSRNEQYF. CDR3 DNA sequence: TGTGCCAGCAGCCCTACTAGCGGGAGCAGGAACGAGCAGTACTTC.

In its sample, this clonotype was seen once. The chain links TRBV5-8 to TRBJ2-7; D is unresolved. V lost 4 bases and J lost 4, with 9 bases in between. Germline V gene data show CDR1 as SGHTS and CDR2 as YDEGEE. This CDR3 is built from 12 residues. The CDR3 here is CASSPAKYEQYF. The CDR3 DNA sequence: TGTGCCAGCAGCCCCGCTAAGTACGAGCAGTACTTC.

On this clonotype itself: At one boundary the junction diverges from the germline segment, which might be a read error. This chain links TRBV6-2 or TRBV6-3 with TRBJ2-3; 9 bases are a match to TRBD2. This CDR3 has 16 residues. Germline-derived CDR1 and CDR2 are MNHEY and SVGEGT. CDR3 DNA: TGTGCAAGCAGTTATGCGGAGCGGGGGGCGACAGATACGCAGTATTTT. Translation gives CASSYAERGATDTQYF.

As to this clonotype: A much larger clone differs from this one at a single base, so this may be a read error. The rearrangement uses TRBV6-6 and TRBJ2-7; maybe TRBD1 (5 bases). The CDR3 has 14 residues. The germline CDR1 and CDR2 sequences are MNHNY and SVGAGI (reference sequence). The ends were cut back, 6 bases at V and 1 base at J, with 13 bases in the middle. The CDR3 spells CASRNTDMSYEQYF. CDR3 DNA: TGTGCCAGCAGAAATACGGACATGTCCTACGAGCAGTACTTC.

Points on this clonotype: Since a much larger clone is just one base distant, this may be a read error. The chain employs TRBV24-1 and TRBJ2-1, with D possibly called TRBD1 or TRBD2 (5 bases each). The CDR3 contains 14 residues. The V end lost 3 bases, the J end lost 5 bases, and 10 bases lay between the germline ends. Germline CDR1 is KGHDR and CDR2 is SFDVKD. CDR3 loop: CATSDGGFHNEQFF. The CDR3 coding sequence is TGTGCCACCAGTGATGGGGGTTTCCACAATGAGCAGTTCTTC.

Worth noting for this clonotype: Its ends do not fully match the called genes, so a read error is possible. The chain links TRBV4-3 to TRBJ2-1, with a tentative D call TRBD2 (6 bases). The CDR3 totals 15 residues. Per the germline V gene, CDR1 is LGHNA and CDR2 is YSLEER. The CDR3 coding sequence is TGCGCCAACGGCCAAGACGGGGGAAGACACAATGAGCGGTTCTTC. Protein: CANGQDGGRHNERFF.

Note on this clonotype: A junction end diverges from the germline sequence, so it may reflect a read error. The chain couples TRBV29-1 to TRBJ1-2; 7 bases map to TRBD1. Germline V gene lookup returns CDR1 SQVTM and CDR2 ANQGSEA. This CDR3 contains 13 residues. The CDR3 region has the DNA TGCAGTGTTGGTCCAGACAGGGAAAAGGGCTACACCTTC. Amino acids: CSVGPDREKGYTF.

This clonotype was seen a handful of times. The junction departs from germline at one end; a sequencing error may be responsible. The chain joins TRBV14 to TRBJ2-1, with a possible D match to TRBD2 (6 bases). Germline loops: CDR1 SGHDN, CDR2 FVKESK. This CDR3 spans 13 amino acids. The CDR3 region has the DNA TGTGCCAGCAGCAAAGGGGTTACTGGCGGGAAACTCTTC. Encoded protein: CASSKGVTGGKLF.

The V gene is TRBV6-1, the J gene TRBJ2-2; D is unclear. Germline loops: CDR1 MNHNS, CDR2 SASEGT. Between the trimmed V and J ends, which lost 5 bases and 10 bases, there was a span of 23 bases. CDR3 length: 16 amino acids. The CDR3 DNA reads as TGTGCCAGCAGTCAAAGATCTACAGCGAACGCCGAGGAGCTGTTTTTT. This codes for CASSQRSTANAEELFF.

Ten or more counts support this clonotype. The chain links TRBV20-1 to TRBJ2-5; a possible D gene is TRBD2 (7 bases). The CDR3 extends over 15 amino acids. V dropped 5 bases and J dropped 5 bases, with 21 bases sitting between them. Germline CDR1 reads DFQATT; CDR2 reads SNEGSKA (reference sequence). The CDR3 region is CSAGGATEGIETQYF. CDR3 DNA: TGCAGTGCTGGGGGGGCGACGGAGGGGATCGAGACCCAGTACTTC.

This clonotype was found a few times. At one boundary the junction diverges from the germline segment, which might be a read error. The V gene is TRBV5-6, the J gene TRBJ2-2, with a possible D match to TRBD2 (5 bases). This CDR3 spans 12 amino acids. From germline, CDR1 is SGHDT and CDR2 YYEEEE. The CDR3 reads CANSLYAGKLFF. The CDR3 DNA reads as TGTGCCAACAGCTTGTATGCCGGGAAGCTGTTTTTT.

Details on this clonotype: At one boundary the junction diverges from the germline segment, which might be a read error. V is TRBV11-2 and J is TRBJ1-6; D is undetermined. The CDR3 has 18 residues. Germline CDR1 is SGHAT and CDR2 is FQNNGV. The CDR3 nucleotides are TGTGCCAGCAGCTTAGATCTTAAAGGGTCGCCCTATAATTCACTCCTCCACTTT. Protein sequence: CASSLDLKGSPYNSLLHF.

The chain is built from TRBV28 and TRBJ2-7, with TRBD2 identical over 10 bases. V shed 11 bases, J shed 6 bases, and the junction held 22 bases outside the gene matches. Germline CDR1 is MDHEN and CDR2 is SYDVKM. There are 17 residues in the CDR3. The CDR3 reads CAAKSPVGAGGPSEQYF. The DNA for the CDR3 is TGTGCCGCCAAGAGTCCCGTCGGAGCGGGAGGGCCCTCCGAGCAGTACTTC.

As for this clonotype: Because the CDR3 is missing its conserved closing phenylalanine or tryptophan, this is likely a read error. The DNA is left out, because the CDR3 cannot be placed on it with certainty; the CDR3 is given as TCRdb lists it. The V call is TRBV6-2 or TRBV6-3, the J call TRBJ1-1; the table's D call, TRBD1, has no DNA check behind it. Germline V gene data show CDR1 as MNHEY and CDR2 as SVGEGT. Including both end residues, the CDR3 is 15 amino acids long. CDR3 region: CASSGDRGEYTEAFY.

In regard to this clonotype: The junction departs from germline at one end; a sequencing error may be responsible. This chain joins TRBV11-2 and TRBJ2-1, with TRBD2 matching over 14 bases. Germline V gene data show CDR1 as SGHAT and CDR2 as FQNNGV. This CDR3 comprises 17 residues. The CDR3 spells CASSLESGLAGVDEQIF. CDR3 nucleotide sequence: TGTGCCAGCAGCTTAGAGTCGGGACTAGCGGGAGTCGATGAGCAAATCTTC.

A note on this clonotype: Compared with germline, one end of the junction differs, possibly owing to a read error. This chain uses TRBV20-1 with TRBJ2-5; 8 bases are shared with TRBD1. The CDR3 extends over 18 amino acids. Germline V lookup: CDR1 DFQATT, CDR2 SNEGSKA (reference sequence). CDR3 sequence reads: CSARDGFSGQGFGETQYF. The CDR3 coding sequence is TGCAGTGCTAGAGATGGTTTTAGCGGACAGGGCTTCGGGGAGACCCAATACTTC.

This clonotype is a singleton in its sample. The V gene is TRBV20-1, the J gene TRBJ2-7, with D possibly TRBD2 on 6 matching bases. This CDR3 has 13 amino acids. V lost 3 bases and J lost 9, with 18 bases in between. CDR1 and CDR2 (germline): DFQATT, SNEGSKA (reference sequence). This chain's CDR3 is CSASRDGGVRQYF. The CDR3 bases are TGCAGTGCTAGCCGCGACGGCGGGGTGAGGCAGTACTTC.

In regard to this clonotype: One end of the junction is discordant with germline, which a read error may explain. The chain combines TRBV5-1 with TRBJ2-3, with TRBD1 matching 9 bases. CDR1 is SGHRS, CDR2 YFSETQ, per germline. The CDR3 runs to 13 residues. CDR3 sequence: CASRQGAGDTQCF. The CDR3 DNA follows: TGCGCCAGCAGACAGGGGGCTGGAGATACGCAGTGTTTT.

J is TRBJ2-2 and V is TRBV28, with D unresolved. The length of the CDR3 is 16 residues. Trimming removed 3 bases from V and 3 bases from J, with 14 bases in between. Looked up from germline, CDR1 is MDHEN and CDR2 is SYDVKM. The CDR3 here is CASSFPSDSHTGELFF. The DNA for the CDR3 is TGTGCCAGCAGTTTCCCCTCCGACTCCCACACCGGGGAGCTGTTTTTT.

Concerning this clonotype itself: A much larger clone is a single base away; this may be a read error. The CDR3 DNA is TGTGCCACCAGCTTAGAACAGGGCCCAAACACCATATATTTT. This sequence encodes CATSLEQGPNTIYF. The chain has TRBV13 and TRBJ1-3; a possible D gene is TRBD1 (6 bases). Germline lookup yields CDR1 PRHDT and CDR2 FYEKMQ (reference sequence). The CDR3 covers 14 residues.

A remark on this clonotype: A read error may produce the germline difference seen at one junction end. The J gene is TRBJ2-7, the V gene TRBV10-3, with a weak D call TRBD2 (6 bases). This CDR3 has 13 amino acids. The V gene's germline CDR1 is ENHRY and CDR2 SYGVKD. CDR3 DNA: TGTGCCACCAGTGAAAGGGATAGGGAGGTGCACTACTTC. It encodes CATSERDREVHYF.

Comment on this clonotype: A single base separates this from a much larger clone, so it may be a read error. The chain couples TRBV20-1 to TRBJ2-7; D perhaps matches TRBD1 (6 bases). Germline CDR1 and CDR2: DFQATT and SNEGSKA (reference sequence). The length of the CDR3 is 14 residues. The CDR3 DNA reads as TGCAGTGCTAGAGATCCAGGGGTTACCTACGGGCAGTACTTC. The encoded protein is CSARDPGVTYGQYF.

This clonotype was recorded once. The conserved closing phenylalanine or tryptophan is absent in this CDR3, likely reflecting a read error. The chain employs TRBV11-1 and TRBJ1-1; D uncertain. V was trimmed by 5 bases and J by 4 bases, leaving 14 bases between them. CDR3 length: 14 amino acids. Germline CDR1 reads SGHAT; CDR2 reads FQDESV (reference sequence). The CDR3 nucleotides read TGTGCCAGCAGCCTGGAGGAGTTGATCACTGAAGCTTTCGTT. It yields the protein CASSLEELITEAFV.

Remarks on this clonotype: The junction differs from germline at one of its ends, possibly a read error. The chain combines TRBV11-2 with TRBJ2-6, with D possibly being TRBD1 (5 bases). CDR3 length: 17 residues. From germline, CDR1 is SGHAT and CDR2 FQNNGV. CDR3 residues: CVSSLTYRSSGANVLTF. CDR3 coding DNA: TGTGTCAGCAGCTTGACATACAGGAGCTCTGGGGCCAATGTCCTGACTTTC.

Note on this clonotype: Lacking the conserved final phenylalanine or tryptophan, this CDR3 likely reflects a read error. The V call is TRBV11-2, the J call TRBJ1-1; no reliable D call. The CDR3 has 13 residues. CDR1 is SGHAT, CDR2 FQNNGV, per germline. The CDR3 DNA follows: TGTGCCAGCGGCTTAGTGGATAACACTGAAGCTTTCATT. The encoded protein is CASGLVDNTEAFI.